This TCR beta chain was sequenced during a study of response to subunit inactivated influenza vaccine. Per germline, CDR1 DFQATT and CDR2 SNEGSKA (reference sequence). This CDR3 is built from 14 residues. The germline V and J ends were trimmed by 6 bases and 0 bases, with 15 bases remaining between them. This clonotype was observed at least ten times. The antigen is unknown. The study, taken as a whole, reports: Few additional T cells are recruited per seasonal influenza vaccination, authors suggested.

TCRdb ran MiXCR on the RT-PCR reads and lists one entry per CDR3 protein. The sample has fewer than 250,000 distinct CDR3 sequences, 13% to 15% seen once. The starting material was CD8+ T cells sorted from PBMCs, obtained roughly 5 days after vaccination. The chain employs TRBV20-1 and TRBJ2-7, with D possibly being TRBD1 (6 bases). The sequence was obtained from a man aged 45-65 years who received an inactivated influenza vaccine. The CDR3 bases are TGCAGTGCGGAGTCGACAGGAAACTCCTACGAGCAGTACTTC. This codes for CSAESTGNSYEQYF.